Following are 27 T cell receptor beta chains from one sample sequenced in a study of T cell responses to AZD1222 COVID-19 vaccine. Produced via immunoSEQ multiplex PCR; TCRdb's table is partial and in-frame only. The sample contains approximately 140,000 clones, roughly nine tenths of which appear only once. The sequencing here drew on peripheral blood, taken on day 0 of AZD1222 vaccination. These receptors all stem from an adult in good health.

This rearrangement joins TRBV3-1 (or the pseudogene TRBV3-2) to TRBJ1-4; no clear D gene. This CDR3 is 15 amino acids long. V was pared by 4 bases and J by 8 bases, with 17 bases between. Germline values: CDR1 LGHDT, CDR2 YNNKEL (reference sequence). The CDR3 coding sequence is TGTGCCAGCAGCCCTTCTGGGAGGATGGGGGAAAAACTGTTTTTT. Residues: CASSPSGRMGEKLFF.

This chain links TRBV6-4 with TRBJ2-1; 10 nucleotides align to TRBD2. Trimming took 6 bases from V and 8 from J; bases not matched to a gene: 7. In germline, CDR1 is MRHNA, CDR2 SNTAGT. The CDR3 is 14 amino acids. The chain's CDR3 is CASSLAGGPDEQFF. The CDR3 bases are TGTGCCAGCAGCTTAGCGGGGGGCCCCGATGAGCAGTTCTTC.

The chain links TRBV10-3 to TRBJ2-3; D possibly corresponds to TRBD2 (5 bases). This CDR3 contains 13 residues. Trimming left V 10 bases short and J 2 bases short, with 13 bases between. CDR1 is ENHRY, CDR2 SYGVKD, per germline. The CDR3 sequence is CATTPRDTDTQYF. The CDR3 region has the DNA TGTGCCACAACGCCCCGGGACACAGATACGCAGTATTTT.

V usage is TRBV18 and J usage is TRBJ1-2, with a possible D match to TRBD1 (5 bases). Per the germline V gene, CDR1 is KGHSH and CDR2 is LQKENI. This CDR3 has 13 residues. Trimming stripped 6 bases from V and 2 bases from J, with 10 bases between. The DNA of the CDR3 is TGTGCCAGCTCGCCGGGGGAGAACTATGGCTACACCTTC. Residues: CASSPGENYGYTF.

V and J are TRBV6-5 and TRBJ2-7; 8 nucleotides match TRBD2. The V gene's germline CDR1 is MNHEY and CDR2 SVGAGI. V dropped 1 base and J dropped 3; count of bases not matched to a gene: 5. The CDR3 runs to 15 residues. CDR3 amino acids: CASSYLSGSVYEQYF. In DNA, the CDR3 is TGTGCCAGCAGTTACTTAAGCGGGAGTGTCTACGAGCAGTACTTC.

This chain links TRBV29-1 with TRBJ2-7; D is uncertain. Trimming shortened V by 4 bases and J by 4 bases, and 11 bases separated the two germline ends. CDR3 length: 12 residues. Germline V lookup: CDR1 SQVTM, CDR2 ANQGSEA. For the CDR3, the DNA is TGCAGCGTTGGGTCGGTTGGGTACGAGCAGTACTTC. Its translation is CSVGSVGYEQYF.

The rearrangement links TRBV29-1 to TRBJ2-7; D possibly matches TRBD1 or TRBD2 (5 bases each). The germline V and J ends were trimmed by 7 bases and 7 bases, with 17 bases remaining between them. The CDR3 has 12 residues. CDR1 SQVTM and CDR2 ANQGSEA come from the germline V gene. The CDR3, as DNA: TGCAGCGCTGGGCAGGGAGAAGTAGAGCAGTACTTC. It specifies CSAGQGEVEQYF.

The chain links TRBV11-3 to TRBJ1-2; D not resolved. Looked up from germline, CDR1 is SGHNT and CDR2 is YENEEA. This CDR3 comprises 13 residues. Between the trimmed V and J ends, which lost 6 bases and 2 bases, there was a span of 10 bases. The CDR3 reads CASREEGNYGYTF. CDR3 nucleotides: TGTGCCAGCAGAGAGGAGGGAAACTATGGCTACACCTTC.

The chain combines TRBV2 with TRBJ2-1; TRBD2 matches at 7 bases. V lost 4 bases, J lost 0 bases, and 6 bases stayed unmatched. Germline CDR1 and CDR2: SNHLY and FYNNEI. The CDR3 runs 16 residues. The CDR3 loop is CASSGFSGPSYNEQFF. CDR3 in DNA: TGTGCCAGCAGTGGATTTAGCGGGCCCTCCTACAATGAGCAGTTCTTC. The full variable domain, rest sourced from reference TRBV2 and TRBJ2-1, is EPEVTQTPSHQVTQMGQEVILRCVPISNHLYFYWYRQILGQKVEFLVSFYNNEISEKSEIFDDQFSVERPDGSNFTLKIRSTKLEDSAMYFCASSGFSGPSYNEQFFGPGTRLTVL.

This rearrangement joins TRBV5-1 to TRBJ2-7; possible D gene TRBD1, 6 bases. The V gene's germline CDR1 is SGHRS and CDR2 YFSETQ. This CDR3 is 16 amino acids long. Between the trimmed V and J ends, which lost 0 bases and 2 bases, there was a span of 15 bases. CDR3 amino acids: CASSLAQGSGTYEQYF. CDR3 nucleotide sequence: TGCGCCAGCAGCTTGGCCCAGGGGAGTGGGACCTACGAGCAGTACTTC.

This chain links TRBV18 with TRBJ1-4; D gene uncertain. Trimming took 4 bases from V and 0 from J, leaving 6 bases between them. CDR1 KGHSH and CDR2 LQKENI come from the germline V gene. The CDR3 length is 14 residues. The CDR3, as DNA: TGTGCCAGCTCACTCTGGGCAACTAATGAAAAACTGTTTTTT. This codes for CASSLWATNEKLFF.

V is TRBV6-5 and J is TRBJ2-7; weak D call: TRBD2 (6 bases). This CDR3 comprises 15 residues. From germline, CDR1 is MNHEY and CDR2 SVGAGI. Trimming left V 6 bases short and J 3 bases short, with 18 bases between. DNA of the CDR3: TGTGCCAGCAGCCCGAACCCGGGAGTTTACTACGAGCAGTACTTC. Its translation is CASSPNPGVYYEQYF.

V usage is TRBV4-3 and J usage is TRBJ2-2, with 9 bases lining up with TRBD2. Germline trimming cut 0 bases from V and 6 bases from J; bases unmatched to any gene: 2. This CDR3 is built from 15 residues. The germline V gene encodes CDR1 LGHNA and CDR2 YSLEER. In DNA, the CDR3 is TGCGCCAGCAGCCAAGATCCTAGCGGGGCCGGGGAGCTGTTTTTT. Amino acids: CASSQDPSGAGELFF.

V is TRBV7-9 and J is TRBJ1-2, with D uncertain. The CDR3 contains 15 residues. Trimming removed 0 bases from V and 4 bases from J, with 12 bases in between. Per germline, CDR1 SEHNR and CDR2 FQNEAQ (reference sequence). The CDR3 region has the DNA TGTGCCAGCAGCTTAGCGAAGGCCGCTGGCTATGGCTACACCTTC. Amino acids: CASSLAKAAGYGYTF.

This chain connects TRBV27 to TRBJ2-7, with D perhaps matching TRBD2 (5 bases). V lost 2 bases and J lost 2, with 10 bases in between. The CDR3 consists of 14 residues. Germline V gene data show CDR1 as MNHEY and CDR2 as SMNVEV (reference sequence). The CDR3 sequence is CASSLKRTTYEQYF. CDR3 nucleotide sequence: TGTGCCAGCAGTTTAAAGCGGACGACCTACGAGCAGTACTTC.

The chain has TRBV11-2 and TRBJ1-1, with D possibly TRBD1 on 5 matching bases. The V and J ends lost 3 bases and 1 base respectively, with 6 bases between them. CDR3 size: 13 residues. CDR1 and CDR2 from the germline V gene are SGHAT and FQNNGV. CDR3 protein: CASSLGQNTEAFF. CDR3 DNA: TGTGCCAGCAGCTTGGGGCAGAACACTGAAGCTTTCTTT.

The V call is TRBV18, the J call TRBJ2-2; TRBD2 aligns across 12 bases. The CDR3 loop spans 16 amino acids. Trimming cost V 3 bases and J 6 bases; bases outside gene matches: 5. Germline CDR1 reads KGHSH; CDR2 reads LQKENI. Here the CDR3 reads CASSPTSGSGSGELFF. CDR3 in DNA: TGTGCCAGCTCACCGACTAGCGGGAGTGGGTCCGGGGAGCTGTTTTTT.

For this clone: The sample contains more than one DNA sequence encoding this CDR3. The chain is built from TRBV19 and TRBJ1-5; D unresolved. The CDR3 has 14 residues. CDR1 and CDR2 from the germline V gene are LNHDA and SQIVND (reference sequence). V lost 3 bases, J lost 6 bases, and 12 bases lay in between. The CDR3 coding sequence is TGTGCCAGTAGTATGCGAACACGGGGTCAGCCCCAGCATTTT. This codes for CASSMRTRGQPQHF.

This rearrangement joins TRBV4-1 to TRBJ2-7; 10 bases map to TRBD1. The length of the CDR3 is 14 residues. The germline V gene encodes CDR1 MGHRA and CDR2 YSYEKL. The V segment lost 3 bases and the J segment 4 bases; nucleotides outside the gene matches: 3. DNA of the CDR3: TGCGCCAGCAGCCAGCCGGGACAGGGGTACGAGCAGTACTTC. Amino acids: CASSQPGQGYEQYF.

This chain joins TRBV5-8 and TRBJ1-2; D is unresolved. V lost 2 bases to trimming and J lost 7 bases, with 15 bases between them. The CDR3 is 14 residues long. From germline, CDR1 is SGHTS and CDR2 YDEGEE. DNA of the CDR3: TGTGCCAGCAGCTTTCGAGGAGAAGGGCCTGGCTACACCTTC. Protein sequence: CASSFRGEGPGYTF.

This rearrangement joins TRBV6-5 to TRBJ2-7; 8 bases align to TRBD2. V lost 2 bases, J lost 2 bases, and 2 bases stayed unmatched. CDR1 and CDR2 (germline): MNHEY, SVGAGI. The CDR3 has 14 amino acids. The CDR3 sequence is CASSYGGGPYEQYF. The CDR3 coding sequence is TGTGCCAGCAGTTACGGCGGGGGGCCCTACGAGCAGTACTTC.

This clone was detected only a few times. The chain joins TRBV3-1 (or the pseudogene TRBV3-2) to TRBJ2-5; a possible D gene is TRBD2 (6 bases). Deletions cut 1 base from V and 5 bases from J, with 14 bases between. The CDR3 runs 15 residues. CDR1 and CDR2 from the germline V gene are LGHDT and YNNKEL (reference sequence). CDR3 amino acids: CASSQGLPGGETQYF. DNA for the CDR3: TGTGCCAGCAGCCAAGGACTCCCCGGGGGTGAGACCCAGTACTTC.

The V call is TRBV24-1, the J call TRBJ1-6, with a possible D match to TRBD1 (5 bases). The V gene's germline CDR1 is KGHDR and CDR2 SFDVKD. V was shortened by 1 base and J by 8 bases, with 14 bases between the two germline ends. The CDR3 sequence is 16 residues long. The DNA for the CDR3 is TGTGCCACCAGTGATTTACGTCAGGGAACCCATTCACCCCTCCACTTT. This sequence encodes CATSDLRQGTHSPLHF.

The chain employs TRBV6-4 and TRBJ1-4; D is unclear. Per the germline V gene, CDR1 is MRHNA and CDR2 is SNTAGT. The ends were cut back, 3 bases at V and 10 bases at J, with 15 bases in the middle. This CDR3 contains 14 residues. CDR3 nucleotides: TGTGCCAGCAGTGATTATTCCGGGTCGGGAAAACTGTTTTTT. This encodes CASSDYSGSGKLFF.

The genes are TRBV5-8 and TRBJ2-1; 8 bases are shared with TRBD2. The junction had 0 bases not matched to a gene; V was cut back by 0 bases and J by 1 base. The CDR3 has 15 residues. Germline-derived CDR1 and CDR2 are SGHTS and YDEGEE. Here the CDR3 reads CASSLASGSYNEQFF. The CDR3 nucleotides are TGTGCCAGCAGCTTGGCTAGCGGGTCCTACAATGAGCAGTTCTTC. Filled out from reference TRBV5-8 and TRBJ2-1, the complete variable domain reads EAGVTQSPTHLIKTRGQQATLRCSPISGHTSVYWYQQALGLGLQFLLWYDEGEERNRGNFPPRFSGRQFPNYSSELNVNALELEDSALYLCASSLASGSYNEQFFGPGTRLTVL.

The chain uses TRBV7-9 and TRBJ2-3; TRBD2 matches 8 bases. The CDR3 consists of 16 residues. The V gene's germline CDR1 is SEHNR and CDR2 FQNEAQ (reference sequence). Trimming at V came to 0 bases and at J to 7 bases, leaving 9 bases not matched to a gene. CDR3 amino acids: CASSLAVLAGSNTQYF. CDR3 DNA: TGTGCCAGCAGCTTAGCGGTCCTAGCGGGTAGCAATACGCAGTATTTT.

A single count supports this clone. The CDR3 nucleotides are TGCGCCAGCAGCCAAGACGCGGGGAGATGGAGCACCGGGGAGCTGTTTTTT. Protein: CASSQDAGRWSTGELFF. The chain is built from TRBV4-3 and TRBJ2-2, with D possibly TRBD2 on 6 matching bases. Trimming pared 0 bases from V and 4 bases from J, leaving 15 bases between. The CDR3 runs 17 residues. The germline V gene encodes CDR1 LGHNA and CDR2 YSLEER.